The 18 T cell receptor beta chains presented below share a single source sample, sequenced in a study of CXCR3-negative and CXCR3-positive naive CD8 T cells. Study-level findings and limits: Against CXCR3-negative naive cells, CXCR3-positive naive cells showed more hydrophobic TRB CDR3s.

Carrying UMI labels, the TRB cDNA libraries were prepared through 5' RACE. TCRdb re-called the 5' RACE reads; one entry per CDR3 protein, DNA not given. This sample contains 110,000 or so distinct CDR3 sequences. Antigens for these TCRs are unknown. The source material was naive CXCR3+ CD8+ T cells from blood. Subset given: CD45RO-CCR7+CD27+CD95- naive CD8+ T cells expressing CXCR3 (TNR3+). The source of these receptors is a human donor in good health. Some clones in this sample may be carry-over from other donors' samples.

The chain combines TRBV28 with TRBJ2-1; absent DNA, TCRdb's TRBD2 call cannot be checked. Looked up from germline, CDR1 is MDHEN and CDR2 is SYDVKM. The CDR3 runs 16 residues. CDR3 in amino acids: CASRTERASSYNEQFF.

The chain joins TRBV29-1 to TRBJ1-1; checking the TCRdb D call of TRBD1 is not possible without DNA. The length of the CDR3 is 14 residues. Germline lookup yields CDR1 SQVTM and CDR2 ANQGSEA. The CDR3 spells CSTYTGAFNTEAFF. The entire variable domain, with the rest obtained from reference TRBV29-1 and TRBJ1-1, is as follows: SAVISQKPSRDICQRGTSLTIQCQVDSQVTMMFWYRQQPGQSLTLIATANQGSEATYESGFVIDKFPISRPNLTFSTLTVSNMSPEDSSIYLCSTYTGAFNTEAFFGQGTRLTVV.

The chain employs TRBV3-1 and TRBJ2-1; TCRdb calls TRBD2, which cannot be checked without DNA. The CDR3 contains 16 residues. CDR1 and CDR2 from the germline V gene are LGHDT and YNNKEL (reference sequence). The CDR3: CASSQELNPSGNEQFF.

The rearrangement joins TRBV7-9 to TRBJ2-5; TCRdb returns TRBD2, unconfirmable since there is no DNA. Germline V gene lookup returns CDR1 SEHNR and CDR2 FQNEAQ (reference sequence). The CDR3 runs to 15 residues. The CDR3 sequence is CARSAAVGYQETQYF.

The J gene is TRBJ1-1, the V gene TRBV14; TCRdb outputs TRBD1, but without DNA this stays unchecked. The CDR3 totals 12 residues. Germline assignment: CDR1 SGHDN and CDR2 FVKESK. The CDR3 spells CASSRDSLEAFF. The full variable domain, in which reference TRBV14 and TRBJ1-1 provide the parts outside the CDR3, is EAGVTQFPSHSVIEKGQTVTLRCDPISGHDNLYWYRRVMGKEIKFLLHFVKESKQDESGMPNNRFLAERTGGTYSTLKVQPAELEDSGVYFCASSRDSLEAFFGQGTRLTVV.

The V call is TRBV5-1, the J call TRBJ2-7. CDR1 is SGHRS, CDR2 YFSETQ, per germline. CDR3 length: 13 amino acids. The CDR3 here is CASSLAGEYEQYF. The whole variable domain, filled in from reference TRBV5-1 and TRBJ2-7, reads KAGVTQTPRYLIKTRGQQVTLSCSPISGHRSVSWYQQTPGQGLQFLFEYFSETQRNKGNFPGRFSGRQFSNSRSEMNVSTLELGDSALYLCASSLAGEYEQYFGPGTRLTVT.

The chain recombines TRBV4-2 with TRBJ1-1; TCRdb names TRBD1, which stays unverified in the absence of DNA. The CDR3 spans 18 residues. Germline assignment: CDR1 LGHNA and CDR2 YNFKEQ. The CDR3 here is CASSLLIGGTGLNTEAFF.

V gene TRBV7-9 combines with J gene TRBJ2-3; as DNA is missing, the TRBD2 call by TCRdb cannot be tested. The CDR3 has 18 residues. The germline gives CDR1 SEHNR, CDR2 FQNEAQ (reference sequence). The CDR3 protein is CASSFPRGTSDSGDTQYF.

The V call is TRBV20-1, the J call TRBJ2-7; TCRdb's D call, TRBD1, is unchecked because there is no DNA. Germline V gene lookup returns CDR1 DFQATT and CDR2 SNEGSKA (reference sequence). CDR3 length: 13 residues. CDR3 residues: CSARLQGSYEQYF.

The chain employs TRBV7-9 and TRBJ2-1; the TCRdb D gene call, TRBD1, has no DNA to confirm it. Germline loops: CDR1 SEHNR, CDR2 FQNEAQ (reference sequence). The CDR3 has 14 residues. The CDR3 here is CASSPRNGNNEQFF.

This chain uses TRBV6-6 with TRBJ2-3; with no DNA, the TCRdb D assignment of TRBD2 cannot be verified. Germline lookup yields CDR1 MNHNY and CDR2 SVGAGI (reference sequence). This CDR3 region has 15 residues. The CDR3 loop reads CASSPGLAGEDTQYF.

The chain couples TRBV5-1 to TRBJ2-5; TCRdb designates TRBD2, a call that cannot be tested without DNA. The CDR3 contains 17 residues. Germline V gene sequence: CDR1 SGHRS, CDR2 YFSETQ. The CDR3 loop is CASSRGLAGDQQETQYF.

The rearrangement uses TRBV15 and TRBJ1-1; TCRdb gives TRBD1 as the D gene, but with no DNA this cannot be confirmed. Germline CDR1 LNHNV, CDR2 YYDKDF (reference sequence). The CDR3 covers 11 residues. CDR3: CATGGGTEAFF.

This sequence joins TRBV27 and TRBJ2-1. The CDR3 consists of 17 residues. CDR1 is MNHEY, CDR2 SMNVEV, per germline (reference sequence). CDR3 sequence: CASSLYGGRHSYNEQFF.

The chain links TRBV28 to TRBJ1-4; the TCRdb call, TRBD1, lacks DNA for checking. This CDR3 has 15 amino acids. The V gene's germline CDR1 is MDHEN and CDR2 SYDVKM. This CDR3 reads CASSRRTGGPEKLFF.

This chain joins TRBV12-3 or TRBV12-4 and TRBJ2-7; TCRdb gives TRBD2 as the D gene, but with no DNA this cannot be confirmed. CDR3 length equals 15 residues. The CDR3 is CASSLRSGRTYEQYF.

The rearrangement joins TRBV7-6 to TRBJ2-5; TCRdb names TRBD2, which stays unverified in the absence of DNA. Per germline, CDR1 SGHVS and CDR2 FNYEAQ. This CDR3 comprises 15 residues. The CDR3 protein is CASSLGGGSPETQYF.

The J gene is TRBJ2-3, the V gene TRBV27; TCRdb indicates TRBD1, and absent DNA this call remains unverified. CDR1 and CDR2 from the germline V gene are MNHEY and SMNVEV (reference sequence). There are 15 residues in the CDR3. The chain's CDR3 is CASSDRDKGPLTQYF.